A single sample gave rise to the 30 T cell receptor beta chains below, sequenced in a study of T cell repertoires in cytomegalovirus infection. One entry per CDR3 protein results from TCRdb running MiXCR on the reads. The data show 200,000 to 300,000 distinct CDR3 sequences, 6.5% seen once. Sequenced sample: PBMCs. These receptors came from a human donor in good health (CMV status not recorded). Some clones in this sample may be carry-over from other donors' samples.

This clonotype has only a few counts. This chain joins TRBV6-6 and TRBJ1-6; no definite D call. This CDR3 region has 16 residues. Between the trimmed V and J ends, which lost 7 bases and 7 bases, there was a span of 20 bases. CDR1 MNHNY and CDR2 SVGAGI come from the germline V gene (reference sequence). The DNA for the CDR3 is TGTGCCAGCACCCTGACAACGCAGGCCCTAAATTCACCCCTCCACTTT. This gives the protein CASTLTTQALNSPLHF.

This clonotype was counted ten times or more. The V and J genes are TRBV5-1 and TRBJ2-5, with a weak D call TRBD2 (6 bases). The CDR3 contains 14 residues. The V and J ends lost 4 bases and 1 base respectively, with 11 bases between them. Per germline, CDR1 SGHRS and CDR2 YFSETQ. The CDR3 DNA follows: TGCGCCAGCAGCACCGGGACTTCCCAAGAGACCCAGTACTTC. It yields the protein CASSTGTSQETQYF.

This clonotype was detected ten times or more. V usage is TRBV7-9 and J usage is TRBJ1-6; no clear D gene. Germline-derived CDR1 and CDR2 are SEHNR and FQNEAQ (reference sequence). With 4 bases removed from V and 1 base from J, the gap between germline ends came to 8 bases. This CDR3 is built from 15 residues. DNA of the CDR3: TGTGCCAGCAGCTCTCAGGCGTCCTATAATTCACCCCTCCACTTT. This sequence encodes CASSSQASYNSPLHF.

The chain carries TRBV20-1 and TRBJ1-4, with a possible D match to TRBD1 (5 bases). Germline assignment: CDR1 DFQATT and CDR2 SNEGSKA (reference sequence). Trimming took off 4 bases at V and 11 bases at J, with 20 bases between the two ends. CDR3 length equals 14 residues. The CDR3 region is CSAKWSLSGTKLFF. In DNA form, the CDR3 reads TGCAGTGCTAAGTGGTCGCTATCCGGGACCAAACTGTTTTTT.

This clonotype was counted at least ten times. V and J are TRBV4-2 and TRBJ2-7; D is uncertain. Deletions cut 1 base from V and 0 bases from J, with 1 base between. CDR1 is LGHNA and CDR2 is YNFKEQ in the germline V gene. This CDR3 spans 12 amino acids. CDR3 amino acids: CASSQVSYEQYF. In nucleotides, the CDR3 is TGTGCCAGCAGCCAAGTCTCCTACGAGCAGTACTTC.

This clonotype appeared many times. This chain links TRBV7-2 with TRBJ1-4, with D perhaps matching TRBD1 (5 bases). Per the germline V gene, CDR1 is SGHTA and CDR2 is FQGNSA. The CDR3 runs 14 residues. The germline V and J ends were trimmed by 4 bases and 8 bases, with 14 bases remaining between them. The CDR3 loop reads CASSSAGLGEKLFF. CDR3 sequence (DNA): TGTGCCAGCAGCTCCGCGGGACTCGGGGAAAAACTGTTTTTT.

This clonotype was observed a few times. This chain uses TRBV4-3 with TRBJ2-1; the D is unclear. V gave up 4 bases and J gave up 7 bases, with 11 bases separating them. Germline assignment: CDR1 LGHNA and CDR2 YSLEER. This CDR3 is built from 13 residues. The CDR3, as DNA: TGCGCCAGCAGCCCTACGTCCGGGAATGAGCAGTTCTTC. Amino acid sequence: CASSPTSGNEQFF.

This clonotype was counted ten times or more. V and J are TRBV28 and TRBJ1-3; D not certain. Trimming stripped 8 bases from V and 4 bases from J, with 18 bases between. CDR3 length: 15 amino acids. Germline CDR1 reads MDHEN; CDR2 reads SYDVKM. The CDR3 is CASLPTRALGNTIYF. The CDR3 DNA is TGTGCCAGCCTCCCGACAAGGGCTCTCGGAAACACCATATATTTT.

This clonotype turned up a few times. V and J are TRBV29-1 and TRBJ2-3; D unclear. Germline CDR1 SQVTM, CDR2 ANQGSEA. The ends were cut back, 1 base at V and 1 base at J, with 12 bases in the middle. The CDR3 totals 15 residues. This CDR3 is CSVEGLPEGTDTQYF. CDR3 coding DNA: TGCAGCGTTGAAGGCCTCCCAGAAGGCACAGATACGCAGTATTTT.

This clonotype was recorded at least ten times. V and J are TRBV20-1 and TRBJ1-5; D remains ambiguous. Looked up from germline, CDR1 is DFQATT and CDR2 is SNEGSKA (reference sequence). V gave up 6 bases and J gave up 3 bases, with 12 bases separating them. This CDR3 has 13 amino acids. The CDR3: CSAGPAPNQPQHF. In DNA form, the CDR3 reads TGCAGTGCCGGGCCCGCACCCAATCAGCCCCAGCATTTT.

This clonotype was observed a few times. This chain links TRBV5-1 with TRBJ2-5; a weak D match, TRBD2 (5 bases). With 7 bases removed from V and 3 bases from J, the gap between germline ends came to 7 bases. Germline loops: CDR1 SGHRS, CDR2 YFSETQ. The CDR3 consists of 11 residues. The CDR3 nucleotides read TGCGCCAGCGAGAGGGAAGAGACCCAGTACTTC. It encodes CASEREETQYF.

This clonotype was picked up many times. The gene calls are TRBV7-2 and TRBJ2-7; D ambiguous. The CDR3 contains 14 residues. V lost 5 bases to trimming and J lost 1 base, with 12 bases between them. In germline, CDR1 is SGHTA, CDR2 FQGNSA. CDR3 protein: CASSPLGQSYEQYF. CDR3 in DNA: TGTGCCAGCAGCCCCCTCGGGCAGTCCTACGAGCAGTACTTC.

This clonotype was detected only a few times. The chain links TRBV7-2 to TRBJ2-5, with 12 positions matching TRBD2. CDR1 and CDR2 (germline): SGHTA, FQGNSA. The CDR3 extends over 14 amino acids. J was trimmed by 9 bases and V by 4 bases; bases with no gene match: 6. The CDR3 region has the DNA TGTGCCAGCAGCTCCCTAGCGGGGGGGGGATCCCAGTACTTC. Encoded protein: CASSSLAGGGSQYF.

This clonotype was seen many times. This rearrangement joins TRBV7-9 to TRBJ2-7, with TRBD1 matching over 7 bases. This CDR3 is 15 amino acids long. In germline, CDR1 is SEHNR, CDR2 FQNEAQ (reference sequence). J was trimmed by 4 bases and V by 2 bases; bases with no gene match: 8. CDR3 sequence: CASSLSTGETYEQYF. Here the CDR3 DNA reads TGTGCCAGCAGCTTAAGTACAGGGGAAACATACGAGCAGTACTTC.

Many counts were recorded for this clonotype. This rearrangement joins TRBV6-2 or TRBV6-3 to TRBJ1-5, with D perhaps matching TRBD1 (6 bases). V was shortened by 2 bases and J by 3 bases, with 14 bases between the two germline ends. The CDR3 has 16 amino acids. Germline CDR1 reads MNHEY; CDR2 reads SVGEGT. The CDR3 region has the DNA TGTGCCAGCAGTTACACAGGGAGGGCTTTCAATCAGCCCCAGCATTTT. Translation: CASSYTGRAFNQPQHF.

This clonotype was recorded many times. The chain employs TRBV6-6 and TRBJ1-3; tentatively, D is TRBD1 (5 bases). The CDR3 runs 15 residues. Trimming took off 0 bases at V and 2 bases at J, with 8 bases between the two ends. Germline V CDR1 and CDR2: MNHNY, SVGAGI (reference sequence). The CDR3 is CASSYSGGAGNTIYF. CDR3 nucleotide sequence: TGTGCCAGCAGTTACTCGGGGGGGGCTGGAAACACCATATATTTT.

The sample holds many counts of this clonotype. The CDR3 loop is CASSLGPGRSADDQETQYF. The CDR3 coding sequence is TGTGCCAGCAGCTTGGGGCCAGGTCGCTCGGCAGATGATCAAGAGACCCAGTACTTC. This chain joins TRBV5-5 and TRBJ2-5, with unresolved D. The germline V gene encodes CDR1 SGHKS and CDR2 YYEKEE (reference sequence). The CDR3 is 19 residues long. Trimming removed 0 bases from V and 2 bases from J, with 23 bases in between. The entire variable domain, with the rest obtained from reference TRBV5-5 and TRBJ2-5, is as follows: DAGVTQSPTHLIKTRGQQVTLRCSPISGHKSVSWYQQVLGQGPQFIFQYYEKEERGRGNFPDRFSARQFPNYSSELNVNALLLGDSALYLCASSLGPGRSADDQETQYFGPGTRLLVL.

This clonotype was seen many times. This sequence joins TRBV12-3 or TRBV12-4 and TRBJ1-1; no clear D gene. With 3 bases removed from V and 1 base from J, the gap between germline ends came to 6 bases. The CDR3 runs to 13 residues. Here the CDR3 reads CASSFRANTEAFF. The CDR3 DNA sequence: TGTGCCAGCAGTTTTCGGGCGAACACTGAAGCTTTCTTT.

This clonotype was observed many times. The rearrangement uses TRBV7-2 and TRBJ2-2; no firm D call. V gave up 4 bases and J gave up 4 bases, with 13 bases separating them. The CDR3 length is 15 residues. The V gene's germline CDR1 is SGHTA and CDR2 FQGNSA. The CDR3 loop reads CASSSNSLSTGELFF. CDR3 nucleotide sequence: TGTGCCAGCAGCTCTAATTCATTGAGCACCGGGGAGCTGTTTTTT.

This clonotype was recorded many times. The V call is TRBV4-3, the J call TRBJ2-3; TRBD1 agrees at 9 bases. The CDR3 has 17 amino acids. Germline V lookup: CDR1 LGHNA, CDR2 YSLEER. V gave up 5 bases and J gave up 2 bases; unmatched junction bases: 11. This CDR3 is CASSIFSGTGNTDTQYF. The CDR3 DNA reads TGCGCCAGCAGCATTTTCTCCGGGACAGGGAACACAGATACGCAGTATTTT.

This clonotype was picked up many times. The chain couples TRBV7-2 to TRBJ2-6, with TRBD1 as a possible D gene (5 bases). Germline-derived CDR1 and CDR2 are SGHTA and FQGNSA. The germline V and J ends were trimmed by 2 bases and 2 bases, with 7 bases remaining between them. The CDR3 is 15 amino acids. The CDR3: CASSLSRAGANVLTF. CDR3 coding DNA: TGTGCCAGCAGCTTAAGCAGGGCTGGGGCCAACGTCCTGACTTTC.

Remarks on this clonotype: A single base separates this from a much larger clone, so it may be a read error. This chain's CDR3 is CGGGGGDATQYF. The CDR3 DNA is TGCGGTGGGGGCGGGGGGGACGCTACGCAGTATTTT. The V call is TRBV20-1, the J call TRBJ2-3; 9 positions agree with TRBD2. The length of the CDR3 is 12 residues. Germline V gives CDR1 DFQATT, CDR2 SNEGSKA (reference sequence).

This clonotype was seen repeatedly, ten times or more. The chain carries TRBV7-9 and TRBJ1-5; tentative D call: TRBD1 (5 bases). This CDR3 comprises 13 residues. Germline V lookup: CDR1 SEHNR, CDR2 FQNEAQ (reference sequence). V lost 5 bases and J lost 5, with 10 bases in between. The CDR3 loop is CASSPEGHQPQHF. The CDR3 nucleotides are TGTGCCAGCAGCCCAGAGGGACATCAGCCCCAGCATTTT.

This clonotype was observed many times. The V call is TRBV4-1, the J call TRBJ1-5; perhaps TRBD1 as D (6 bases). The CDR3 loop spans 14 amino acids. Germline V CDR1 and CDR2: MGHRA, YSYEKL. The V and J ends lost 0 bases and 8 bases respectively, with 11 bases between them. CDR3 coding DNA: TGCGCCAGCAGCCAAGAACAGGGACCCGAGCCCCAGCATTTT. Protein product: CASSQEQGPEPQHF.

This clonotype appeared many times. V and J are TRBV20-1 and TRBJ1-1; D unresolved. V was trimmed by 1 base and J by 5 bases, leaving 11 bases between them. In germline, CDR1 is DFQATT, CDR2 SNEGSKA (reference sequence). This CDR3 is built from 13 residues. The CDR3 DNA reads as TGCAGTGCTAGAGTCCAACTCGGGACTGAAGCTTTCTTT. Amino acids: CSARVQLGTEAFF.

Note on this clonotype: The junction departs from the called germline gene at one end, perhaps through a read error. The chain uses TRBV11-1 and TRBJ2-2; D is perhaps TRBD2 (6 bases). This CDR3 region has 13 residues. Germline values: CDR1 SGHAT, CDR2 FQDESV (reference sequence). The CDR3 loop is CASSLINTGGLFF. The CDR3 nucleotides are TGTGCCAGCAGCCTTATAAACACCGGGGGGCTGTTTTTT. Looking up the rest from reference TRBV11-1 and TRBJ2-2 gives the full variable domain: EAEVAQSPRYKITEKSQAVAFWCDPISGHATLYWYRQILGQGPELLVQFQDESVVDDSQLPKDRFSAERLKGVDSTLKIQPAELGDSAMYLCASSLINTGGLFFGEGSRLTVL.

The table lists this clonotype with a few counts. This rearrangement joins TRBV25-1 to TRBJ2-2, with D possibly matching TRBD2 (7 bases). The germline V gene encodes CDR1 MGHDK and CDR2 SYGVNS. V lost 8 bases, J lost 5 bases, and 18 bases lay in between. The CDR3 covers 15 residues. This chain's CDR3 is CASADWGGQTGELFF. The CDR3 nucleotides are TGTGCCAGCGCTGACTGGGGGGGCCAAACCGGGGAGCTGTTTTTT.

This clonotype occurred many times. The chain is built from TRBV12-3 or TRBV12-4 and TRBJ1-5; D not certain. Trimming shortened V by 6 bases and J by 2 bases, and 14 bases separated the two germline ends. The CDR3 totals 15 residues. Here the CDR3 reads CASSRTGSGNQPQHF. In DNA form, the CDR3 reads TGTGCCAGCAGCCGAACCGGGTCAGGCAATCAGCCCCAGCATTTT.

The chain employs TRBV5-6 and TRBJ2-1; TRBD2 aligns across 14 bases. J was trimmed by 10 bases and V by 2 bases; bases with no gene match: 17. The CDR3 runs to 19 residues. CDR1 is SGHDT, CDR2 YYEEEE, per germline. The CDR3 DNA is TGTGCCAGCAGCTTTCTGACGACTAGCGGGGGGGCCGGTTTAATCGAGCAGTTCTTC. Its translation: CASSFLTTSGGAGLIEQFF.

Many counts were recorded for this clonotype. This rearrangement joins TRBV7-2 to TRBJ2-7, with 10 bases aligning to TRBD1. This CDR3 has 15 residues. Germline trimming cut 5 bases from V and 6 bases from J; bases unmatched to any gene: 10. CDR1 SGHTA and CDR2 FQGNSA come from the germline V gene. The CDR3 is CASSLEVTGGSEQYF. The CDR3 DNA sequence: TGTGCCAGCAGCCTAGAGGTGACAGGGGGCAGCGAGCAGTACTTC.